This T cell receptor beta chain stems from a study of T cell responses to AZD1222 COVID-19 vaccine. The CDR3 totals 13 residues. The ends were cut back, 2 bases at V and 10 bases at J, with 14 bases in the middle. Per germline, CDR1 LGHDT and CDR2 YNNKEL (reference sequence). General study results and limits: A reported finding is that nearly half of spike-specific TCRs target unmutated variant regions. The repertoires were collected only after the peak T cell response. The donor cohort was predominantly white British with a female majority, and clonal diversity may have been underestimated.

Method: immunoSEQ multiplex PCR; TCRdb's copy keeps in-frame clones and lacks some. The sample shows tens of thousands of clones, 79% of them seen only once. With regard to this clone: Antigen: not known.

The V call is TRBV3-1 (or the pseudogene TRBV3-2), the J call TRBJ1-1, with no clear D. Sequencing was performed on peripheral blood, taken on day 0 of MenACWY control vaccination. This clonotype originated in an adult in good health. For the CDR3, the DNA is TGTGCCAGCAGCCAAACCTCTGCCCGGCGAGCTTTCTTT. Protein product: CASSQTSARRAFF.